These 17 T cell receptor beta chains came from one sample sequenced in a study of cytomegalovirus exposure and HLA in healthy donors. Primers: 60 Vbeta forward and 13 Jbeta reverse. Generated by immunoSEQ multiplex PCR, the TCRdb table keeps only in-frame clones and is missing some. The sample shows 100,000 to 150,000 clones, about 85% of them seen only once. The sample consisted of PBMCs. These receptors originate from a boy younger than 18 in good health and CMV-seronegative.

CDR3: CAWSPLGQGAPNEKLFF. In DNA, the CDR3 is TGTGCCTGGAGTCCCCTGGGACAGGGGGCGCCCAATGAAAAACTGTTTTTT. This rearrangement joins TRBV30 to TRBJ1-4; the match to TRBD1 covers 12 bases. CDR1 is GTSNPN and CDR2 is SVGIG in the germline V gene (reference sequence). The CDR3 covers 17 residues. Unmatched junction bases numbered 9, after V lost 2 bases and J lost 5 bases.

The V gene is TRBV10-3, the J gene TRBJ1-1; D unclear. Germline V gene sequence: CDR1 ENHRY, CDR2 SYGVKD. The CDR3 extends over 15 amino acids. Deletions cut 3 bases from V and 3 bases from J, with 14 bases between. CDR3 DNA: TGTGCCATCAGTGACGGCGAGGTTTTTGACACTGAAGCTTTCTTT. This encodes CAISDGEVFDTEAFF.

The J gene is TRBJ2-6, the V gene TRBV7-6; D unresolved. This CDR3 is built from 15 residues. V was shortened by 1 base and J by 4 bases, with 8 bases between the two germline ends. Looked up from germline, CDR1 is SGHVS and CDR2 is FNYEAQ. CDR3 protein: CASSLGAQGANVLTF. The CDR3, as DNA: TGTGCCAGCAGCTTAGGGGCGCAAGGGGCCAACGTCCTGACTTTC.

This clone was seen a handful of times. The genes are TRBV7-3 and TRBJ2-1, with TRBD2 identical over 12 bases. After removal of 5 bases from V and 2 bases from J, the junction contained 7 bases not matched to a gene. CDR1 is SGHTA and CDR2 is FQGTGA in the germline V gene. The CDR3 spans 17 residues. As DNA, the CDR3 is TGTGCCAGCAGCCCCGAGACTAGCGGGAGCACCTACAATGAGCAGTTCTTC. It codes for CASSPETSGSTYNEQFF.

A note on this clone: The junction departs from germline at one end; a sequencing error may be responsible. V gene TRBV25-1 combines with J gene TRBJ1-2, with a possible D match to TRBD1 (5 bases). The CDR3 contains 14 residues. Germline loops: CDR1 MGHDK, CDR2 SYGVNS. CDR3 in amino acids: CASSFRQGLYGYPF. For the CDR3, the DNA is TGTGCCAGCAGTTTTCGTCAGGGACTCTATGGCTACCCCTTC.

CDR3 amino acids: CASSTGTRSYNEQFF. CDR3 sequence (DNA): TGTGCCAGCAGCACCGGGACTAGGTCCTACAATGAGCAGTTCTTC. The V call is TRBV2, the J call TRBJ2-1; 8 bases agree with TRBD2. The CDR3 is made up of 15 amino acids. Germline V lookup: CDR1 SNHLY, CDR2 FYNNEI. V trimming: 6 bases; J trimming: 1 base; junction bases outside the gene matches: 5. The full variable domain, in which reference TRBV2 and TRBJ2-1 provide the parts outside the CDR3, is EPEVTQTPSHQVTQMGQEVILRCVPISNHLYFYWYRQILGQKVEFLVSFYNNEISEKSEIFDDQFSVERPDGSNFTLKIRSTKLEDSAMYFCASSTGTRSYNEQFFGPGTRLTVL.

The chain recombines TRBV12-5 with TRBJ1-5; possible D gene TRBD1, 6 bases. Germline assignment: CDR1 LGHNT and CDR2 FRNRAP. The CDR3 is 17 amino acids. The V gene lost 0 bases and the J gene lost 6 bases, with 18 bases spanning the gap. The CDR3 here is CASGLVLGQDRSQPQHF. For the CDR3, the DNA is TGTGCTAGTGGTTTGGTACTGGGGCAAGACAGGTCTCAGCCCCAGCATTTT.

The chain joins TRBV4-3 to TRBJ2-2; 12 bases are shared with TRBD2. Per germline, CDR1 LGHNA and CDR2 YSLEER. The J segment lost 4 bases and the V segment lost 1 base, leaving 4 bases of the junction unmatched. The CDR3 length is 17 residues. The CDR3 nucleotides read TGCGCCAGCAGCCAAGGCGGACTAGCGGGACGCACCGGGGAGCTGTTTTTT. Protein product: CASSQGGLAGRTGELFF.

V and J are TRBV7-6 and TRBJ1-1; possible D gene TRBD1, 5 bases. V lost 3 bases, J lost 1 base, and 9 bases lay in between. This CDR3 spans 14 amino acids. Germline CDR1 is SGHVS and CDR2 is FNYEAQ. The CDR3 nucleotides are TGTGCCAGCAGCTTGGGGAGGGGGAACACTGAAGCTTTCTTT. It translates to CASSLGRGNTEAFF.

This clone was detected only once. The junction departs from germline at one end; a sequencing error may be responsible. The chain is built from TRBV5-1 and TRBJ1-2, with D perhaps TRBD1 (5 bases). The CDR3 runs to 14 residues. Germline assignment: CDR1 SGHRS and CDR2 YFSETQ. CDR3 in DNA: TGCGCCAGCAGCTTCGACAGTTCGAGCTATGGCTACCCCTTC. It yields the protein CASSFDSSSYGYPF.

This chain joins TRBV4-3 and TRBJ2-7; D perhaps matches TRBD2 (5 bases). V lost 1 base and J 4 bases, leaving 8 bases between the germline ends. Germline CDR1 is LGHNA and CDR2 is YSLEER. The CDR3 is 13 residues long. As DNA, the CDR3 is TGCGCCAGCAGCCAAGGGCCGGGGTACGAGCAGTACTTC. Protein product: CASSQGPGYEQYF.

This clone was detected once. The J gene is TRBJ2-3, the V gene TRBV5-1; 10 nucleotides line up with TRBD2. The CDR3 extends over 17 amino acids. The J segment lost 2 bases and the V segment lost 2 bases, leaving 8 bases of the junction unmatched. CDR1 is SGHRS and CDR2 is YFSETQ in the germline V gene. CDR3 DNA: TGCGCCAGCAGCTTAAGGGCTAGCGGGGGATTCACAGATACGCAGTATTTT. Translating it yields CASSLRASGGFTDTQYF.

The V and J genes are TRBV5-4 and TRBJ2-5; possibly TRBD1 for D (5 bases). V was shortened by 0 bases and J by 2 bases, with 14 bases between the two germline ends. Germline V gene data show CDR1 as SGHNT and CDR2 as YYREEE (reference sequence). CDR3 length equals 16 residues. In nucleotides, the CDR3 is TGTGCCAGCAGCTTGGCGGGCAGGGTAGAGCAAGAGACCCAGTACTTC. It encodes CASSLAGRVEQETQYF.

The CDR3 DNA reads TGTGCCAGCAGCCAGATCAAGCCTAACTATGGCTACACCTTC. This gives the protein CASSQIKPNYGYTF. V and J are TRBV4-2 and TRBJ1-2, with D uncertain. Trimming cost V 3 bases and J 0 bases, with 8 bases left between them. The germline V gene encodes CDR1 LGHNA and CDR2 YNFKEQ. CDR3 size: 14 residues.

Here the CDR3 reads CASSLDTQETQYF. In nucleotides, the CDR3 is TGCGCCAGCAGCTTGGACACCCAAGAGACCCAGTACTTC. V usage is TRBV5-1 and J usage is TRBJ2-5; no clear D. This CDR3 is built from 13 residues. The V gene's germline CDR1 is SGHRS and CDR2 YFSETQ. Trimming shortened V by 0 bases and J by 1 base, and 4 bases separated the two germline ends.

The rearrangement uses TRBV5-4 and TRBJ1-2; 9 positions agree with TRBD1. The germline V gene has CDR1 SGHNT and CDR2 YYREEE (reference sequence). CDR3 size: 15 residues. V gave up 4 bases and J gave up 3 bases; unmatched junction bases: 7. The CDR3: CASSRRTGDDYGYTF. The CDR3 nucleotides read TGTGCCAGCAGCCGTCGGACAGGGGATGACTATGGCTACACCTTC. The complete variable domain, with remaining parts taken from reference TRBV5-4 and TRBJ1-2, reads ETGVTQSPTHLIKTRGQQVTLRCSSQSGHNTVSWYQQALGQGPQFIFQYYREEENGRGNFPPRFSGLQFPNYSSELNVNALELDDSALYLCASSRRTGDDYGYTFGSGTRLTVV.

This chain links TRBV29-1 with TRBJ2-5; a possible D gene is TRBD2 (5 bases). The J call is doubtful: the DNA matches TRBJ2-7 better. Germline V gene sequence: CDR1 SQVTM, CDR2 ANQGSEA. This CDR3 is built from 13 residues. CDR3: CSVEMVREGEQYF. The DNA of the CDR3 is TGCAGCGTTGAAATGGTCCGGGAAGGCGAGCAGTACTTC.